This T cell receptor beta chain originates from a study of identical twins. Study-level results: In drawing conclusions, the study used cross-sectional statistical analysis and did not follow the same donors. The degree of excess twin sharing was weaker in beta out-of-frame sequences.

From the 5' RACE reads, TCRdb called clonotypes with MiXCR, one entry per CDR3 protein. Of 500,000 to 550,000 distinct CDR3 sequences in the sample, more than 20% were seen once. Turning to this clonotype: As yet, its antigen is unknown.

A further study also used this sample, focusing on yellow fever vaccine responses in identical twins.

The source of this sequence is a woman aged 18-29 years in good health. Sequences were obtained from CD4+ T cells sorted from blood.

CDR3 region: CASTTRRTGGGEKLFF. Written as DNA, the CDR3 is TGTGCCAGCACTACTCGACGGACAGGCGGGGGAGAAAAACTGTTTTTT. The chain uses TRBV3-1 and TRBJ1-4, with TRBD1 matching over 7 bases. Unmatched junction bases numbered 16, after V lost 7 bases and J lost 8 bases. This CDR3 comprises 16 residues. Germline-derived CDR1 and CDR2 are LGHDT and YNNKEL (reference sequence).